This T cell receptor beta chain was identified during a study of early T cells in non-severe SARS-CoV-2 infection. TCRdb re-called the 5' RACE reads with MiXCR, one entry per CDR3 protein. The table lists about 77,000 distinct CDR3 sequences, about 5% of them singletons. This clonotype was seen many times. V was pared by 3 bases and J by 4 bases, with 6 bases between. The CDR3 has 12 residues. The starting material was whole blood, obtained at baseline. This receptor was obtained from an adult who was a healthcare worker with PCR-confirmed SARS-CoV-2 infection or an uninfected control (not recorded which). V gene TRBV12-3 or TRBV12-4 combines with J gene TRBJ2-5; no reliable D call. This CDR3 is CASSLILETQYF. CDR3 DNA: TGTGCCAGCAGTTTGATATTAGAGACCCAGTACTTC.